These T cell receptor beta chains were read from a single sample in a study of cytomegalovirus exposure and HLA in healthy donors. TCRdb's copy holds only in-frame clones and misses some; the assay was immunoSEQ multiplex PCR. In all, the sample yields fewer than 100,000 clones. The specimen sequenced was PBMCs. These receptors all stem from a woman aged 55 to 70 in good health and CMV-seronegative. CDR3s leave out the opening cysteine and the closing phenylalanine or tryptophan. The order of the fields is V gene, CDR3 protein.

>TRBV9
ASSVSPTNTGELF
>TRBV29-1
SVEDRGESGEQY
>TRBV19
ASSQSQGNEQF
>TRBV7-9
ASSLRTGTGGFRPDTQY
>TRBV7-3
ASSLAGSSYNEQF
>TRBV4-1
ASSRLDREKLF
>TRBV12-5
ASGPGTSATSTDTQY
>TRBV7-8
ASSPTGAFSGANVLT
>TRBV19
ASSITGGLETQY
>TRBV5-1
ASSLTDYGYT
>TRBV11-3
ASSLESGGAYEQF
>TRBV5-1
ASSLQTSGSTDTQY
>TRBV27
ASSFRTSGNTDTQY
>TRBV19
ASSPRTIRGYGYT
>TRBV18
ASSPNNSGYGYT
>TRBV19
ASSIGGGTGTDTQY
>TRBV28
ASSVPGLASNEQF
>TRBV5-8
AINPPGTGANVLT
>TRBV7-9
ASSLAASGSWETQY
>TRBV9
ASQTGLSPTDTQY
>TRBV5-1
ASKREGYGEQF
>TRBV6-5
ASSYSWAQTDTQY
>TRBV28
ASETGGGVSYEQY
>TRBV27
ASSPWSGLAGPSYEQY
>TRBV9
ASSPPGGGRSREQY
>TRBV28
ATNGNSLGGNTIY
>TRBV5-8
ASSLAIRTGGASDTQY
>TRBV5-6
ASSLDYFSGRTAGELF
>TRBV5-6
ASSFWSGSLEQY
>TRBV18
ASSPSGGSGNTIY
>TRBV9
ASSPRDRGETQY
>TRBV5-1
ASSLSNSQETQY
>TRBV28
ASSLPEGASTDTQY
>TRBV6-1
ASSVGTGTITIY
>TRBV5-1
ASSFDQRGATNEKLF
>TRBV5-4
ASSRTGSGNTIY
>TRBV7-8
ASGEGGPSSYEQY
>TRBV10-1
ASSAGTASTDTQY
>TRBV19
ASSPLTGGGFHGELF
>TRBV4-1
ASSRGGDADTQY
>TRBV2
ASRDREGSYNEQF
>TRBV6-1
ASSEPAGTAYEQY
>TRBV7-2
ASSVQGTNYGYT
>TRBV19
ASGSGSVAGELF
>TRBV6-6
ASSIELRDRVVEQY
>TRBV2
ASRRLAGGGDEQF
>TRBV7-9
ASSQEGDTQY
>TRBV5-1
ASTGLAGNYNEQF